The TCR beta chain under discussion was sequenced for a study of CD8 T cells in Susac syndrome. Overall study: When blood was collected, patients with Susac syndrome were therapy-naive, were taking corticosteroids, or were receiving intravenous immunoglobulin alone. Study-level points and caveats: Susac-specific public clones were found in both the total CD8+ and the CD8+ TEMRA repertoires, with fewer than 20 in the former and a few in the latter. It was acknowledged by the study that relatively few individuals were included in its TCR sequencing and HLA analysis. Peak Susac CD8+ clonal expansion occurred in TEMRA cells and active patients.

On this clonotype itself: Its antigen is unidentified.

With 10 bases removed from V and 6 bases from J, the gap between germline ends came to 13 bases. The CDR3 is 12 amino acids. Germline V gene lookup returns CDR1 SGDLS and CDR2 YYNGEE. Reverse transcription of about 0.45 to 1 ug RNA used random hexamers. Via MiXCR, TCRdb re-called the immunoSEQ multiplex PCR reads, giving one row per CDR3 protein. Found here are roughly 25,000 distinct CDR3 sequences, about 93% of them singletons; the top ten hold approximately 0.65%. This TCR was sampled from a human donor with Susac syndrome. The sequencing input was CD8+ T cells from PBMCs. The genes are TRBV9 and TRBJ1-4; D remains unclear. The CDR3 DNA reads as TGTGCCCGACATGGGCGGGATGAAAAACTGTTTTTT. Protein product: CARHGRDEKLFF.